A selection of T cell receptor beta chains follows, all from one sample in a study of cytomegalovirus exposure and HLA in healthy donors. Here immunoSEQ multiplex PCR was the method, and the copy in TCRdb shows in-frame clones only, minus some. The table lists 250,000 to 350,000 clones, 70% to 90% of them singletons. Material: PBMCs. The receptor source for this set is a man between 40 and 49 years old in good health and CMV-seropositive. CDR3s include the opening cysteine and the closing phenylalanine or tryptophan. D genes are given only for firm matches. Rows give clone size only sometimes, using once, few, many, or a class for an expanded clone.

V	J	D	size	CDR3	DNA
TRBV2	TRBJ2-5	-	-	CASSGLAGEYQETQYF	TGTGCCAGCAGTGGACTAGCAGGGGAGTACCAAGAGACCCAGTACTTC
TRBV7-3	TRBJ1-1	TRBD1	-	CASSRDRNTEAFF	TGTGCCAGCAGCCGGGACAGGAACACTGAAGCTTTCTTT
TRBV5-1	TRBJ2-7	TRBD1	-	CASGQEFYEQYF	TGCGCCAGCGGACAGGAGTTTTACGAGCAGTACTTC
TRBV29-1	TRBJ2-7	TRBD2	-	CSVEDPGTSGTSYEQYF	TGCAGCGTTGAAGATCCTGGGACTAGCGGGACTTCCTACGAGCAGTACTTC
TRBV15	TRBJ2-5	-	-	CATSREPGRETQYF	TGTGCCACCAGCAGAGAGCCAGGGCGGGAGACCCAGTACTTC
TRBV7-2	TRBJ2-3	TRBD2	-	CASSASRGSLDTQYF	TGTGCCAGCAGCGCTAGTCGCGGGAGTTTGGATACGCAGTATTTT
TRBV7-2	TRBJ1-5	-	-	CASSPWGGDSNQPQHF	TGTGCCAGCAGCCCATGGGGGGGCGATAGCAATCAGCCCCAGCATTTT
TRBV7-3	TRBJ2-4	TRBD2	-	CASSPGTSADIQYF	TGTGCCAGCAGTCCCGGGACTAGCGCGGACATTCAGTACTTC
TRBV7-9	TRBJ2-7	-	once	CASSLAGGSGEQYF	TGTGCCAGCAGCTTAGCAGGGGGTTCGGGCGAGCAGTACTTC
TRBV19	TRBJ1-1	TRBD1	once	CASSILPGGTEAFF	TGTGCCAGTAGTATTTTGCCAGGGGGCACTGAAGCTTTCTTT
TRBV7-3	TRBJ2-1	TRBD2	once	CASSLDSGSYNEQFF	TGTGCCAGCAGCTTAGACAGCGGGAGCTACAATGAGCAGTTCTTC
TRBV30	TRBJ2-5	-	-	CAWQGGLLGQETQYF	TGTGCCTGGCAGGGCGGCCTCCTGGGTCAGGAGACCCAGTACTTC
TRBV7-3	TRBJ2-6	-	-	CASSLIGGGSGANVLTF	TGTGCCAGCAGCTTAATAGGTGGGGGGAGCGGGGCCAACGTCCTGACTTTC
TRBV19	TRBJ2-3	-	-	CASNLGSDTQYF	TGTGCCAGTAATTTAGGGAGTGATACGCAGTATTTT
TRBV5-4	TRBJ2-7	-	once	CASSPSGTSYEQYF	TGTGCCAGCAGCCCAAGCGGAACTTCCTACGAGCAGTACTTC
TRBV5-1	TRBJ2-5	TRBD2	-	CASSLEGSGAQETQYF	TGCGCCAGCAGCTTGGAGGGTAGCGGGGCTCAAGAGACCCAGTACTTC